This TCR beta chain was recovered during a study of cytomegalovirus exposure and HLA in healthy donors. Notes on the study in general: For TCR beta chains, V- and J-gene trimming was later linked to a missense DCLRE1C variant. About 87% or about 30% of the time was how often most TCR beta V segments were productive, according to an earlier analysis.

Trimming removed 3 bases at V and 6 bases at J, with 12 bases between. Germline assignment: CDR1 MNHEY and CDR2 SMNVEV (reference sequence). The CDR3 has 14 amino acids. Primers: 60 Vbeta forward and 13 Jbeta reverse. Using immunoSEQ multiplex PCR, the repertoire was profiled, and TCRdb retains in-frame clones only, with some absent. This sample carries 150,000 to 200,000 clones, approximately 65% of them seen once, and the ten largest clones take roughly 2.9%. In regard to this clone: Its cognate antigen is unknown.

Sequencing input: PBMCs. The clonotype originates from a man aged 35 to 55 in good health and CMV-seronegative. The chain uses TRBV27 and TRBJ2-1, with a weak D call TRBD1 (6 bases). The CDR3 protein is CASSFVGASNEQFF. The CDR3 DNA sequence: TGTGCCAGCAGTTTCGTGGGGGCCTCCAATGAGCAGTTCTTC.